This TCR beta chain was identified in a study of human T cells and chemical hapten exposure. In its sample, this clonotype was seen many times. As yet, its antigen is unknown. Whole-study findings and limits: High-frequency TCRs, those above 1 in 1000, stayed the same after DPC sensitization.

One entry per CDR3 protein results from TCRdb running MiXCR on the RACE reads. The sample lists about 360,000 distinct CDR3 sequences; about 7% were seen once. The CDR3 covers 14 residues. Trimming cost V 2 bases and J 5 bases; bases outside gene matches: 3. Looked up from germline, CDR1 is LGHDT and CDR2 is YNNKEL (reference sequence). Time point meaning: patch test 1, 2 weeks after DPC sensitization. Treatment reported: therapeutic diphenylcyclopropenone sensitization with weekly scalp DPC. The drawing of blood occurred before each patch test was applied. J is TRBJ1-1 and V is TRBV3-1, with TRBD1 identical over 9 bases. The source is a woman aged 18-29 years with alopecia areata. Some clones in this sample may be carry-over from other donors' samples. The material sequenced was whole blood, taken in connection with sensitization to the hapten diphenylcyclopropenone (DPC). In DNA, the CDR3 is TGTGCCAGCAGCCAACCCGACAGGGGGACTGAAGCTTTCTTT. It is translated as CASSQPDRGTEAFF. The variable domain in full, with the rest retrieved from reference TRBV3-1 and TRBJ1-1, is DTAVSQTPKYLVTQMGNDKSIKCEQNLGHDTMYWYKQDSKKFLKIMFSYNNKELIINETVPNRFSPKSPDKAHLNLHINSLELGDSAVYFCASSQPDRGTEAFFGQGTRLTVV.